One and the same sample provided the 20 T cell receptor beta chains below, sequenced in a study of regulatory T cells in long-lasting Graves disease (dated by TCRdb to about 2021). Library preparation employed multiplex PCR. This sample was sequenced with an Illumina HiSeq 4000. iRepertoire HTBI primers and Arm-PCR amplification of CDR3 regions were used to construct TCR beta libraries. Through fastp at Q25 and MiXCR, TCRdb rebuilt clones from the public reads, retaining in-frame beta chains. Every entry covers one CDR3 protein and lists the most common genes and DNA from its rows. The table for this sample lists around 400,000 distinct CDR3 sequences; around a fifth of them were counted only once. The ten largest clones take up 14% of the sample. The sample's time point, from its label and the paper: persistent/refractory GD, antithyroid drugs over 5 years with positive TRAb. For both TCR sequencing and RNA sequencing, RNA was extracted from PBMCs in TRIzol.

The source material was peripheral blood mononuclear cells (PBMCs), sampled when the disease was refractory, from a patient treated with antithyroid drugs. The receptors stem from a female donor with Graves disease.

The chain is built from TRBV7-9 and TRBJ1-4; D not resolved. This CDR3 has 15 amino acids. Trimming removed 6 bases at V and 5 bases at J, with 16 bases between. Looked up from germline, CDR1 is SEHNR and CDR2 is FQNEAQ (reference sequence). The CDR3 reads CASSRDGRPNEKLFF. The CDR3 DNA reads TGTGCCAGCAGTCGGGATGGACGACCGAATGAAAAACTGTTTTTT.

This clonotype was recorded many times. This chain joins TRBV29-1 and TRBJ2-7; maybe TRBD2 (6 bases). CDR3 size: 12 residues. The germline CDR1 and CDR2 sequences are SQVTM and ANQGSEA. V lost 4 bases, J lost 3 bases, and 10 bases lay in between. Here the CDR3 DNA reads TGCAGCGTTGGGGGACTTGGCTACGAGCAGTACTTC. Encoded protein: CSVGGLGYEQYF.

This CDR3 is CSARVGLQETQYF. The CDR3 DNA sequence: TGCAGTGCTAGAGTTGGCCTGCAAGAGACCCAGTACTTC. V usage is TRBV20-1 and J usage is TRBJ2-5, with D unresolved. CDR1 is DFQATT and CDR2 is SNEGSKA in the germline V gene (reference sequence). The CDR3 is made up of 13 amino acids. V dropped 1 base and J dropped 2 bases, with 8 bases sitting between them.

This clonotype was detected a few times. The CDR3 reads CSASGLGRYF. The CDR3 coding sequence is TGCAGTGCATCGGGACTGGGAAGGTACTTC. The J gene is TRBJ2-7, the V gene TRBV20-1, with D tentatively TRBD2 (6 bases). The germline V and J ends were trimmed by 6 bases and 12 bases, with 15 bases remaining between them. The CDR3 totals 10 residues. Looked up from germline, CDR1 is DFQATT and CDR2 is SNEGSKA (reference sequence).

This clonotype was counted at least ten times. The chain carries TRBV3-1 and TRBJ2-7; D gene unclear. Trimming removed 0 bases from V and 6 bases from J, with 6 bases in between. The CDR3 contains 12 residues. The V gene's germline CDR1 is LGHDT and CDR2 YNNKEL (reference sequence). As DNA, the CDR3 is TGTGCCAGCAGCCAAGAATTCGGCGAGCAGTACTTC. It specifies CASSQEFGEQYF.

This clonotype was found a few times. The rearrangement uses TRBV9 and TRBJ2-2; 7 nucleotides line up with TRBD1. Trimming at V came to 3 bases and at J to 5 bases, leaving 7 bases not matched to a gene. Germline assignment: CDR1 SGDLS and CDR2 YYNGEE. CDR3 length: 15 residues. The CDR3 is CASSDQGDVTGELFF. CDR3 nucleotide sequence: TGTGCCAGCAGCGACCAGGGGGATGTGACCGGGGAGCTGTTTTTT. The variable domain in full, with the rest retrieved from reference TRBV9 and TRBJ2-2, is DSGVTQTPKHLITATGQRVTLRCSPRSGDLSVYWYQQSLDQGLQFLIQYYNGEERAKGNILERFSAQQFPDLHSELNLSSLELGDSALYFCASSDQGDVTGELFFGEGSRLTVL.

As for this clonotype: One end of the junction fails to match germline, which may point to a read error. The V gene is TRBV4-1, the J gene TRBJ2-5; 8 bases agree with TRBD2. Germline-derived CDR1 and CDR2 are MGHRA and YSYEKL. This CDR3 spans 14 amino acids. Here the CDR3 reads CASSQGRGGETQHF. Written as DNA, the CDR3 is TGCGCCAGCAGCCAAGGCCGGGGGGGAGAGACCCAGCACTTC.

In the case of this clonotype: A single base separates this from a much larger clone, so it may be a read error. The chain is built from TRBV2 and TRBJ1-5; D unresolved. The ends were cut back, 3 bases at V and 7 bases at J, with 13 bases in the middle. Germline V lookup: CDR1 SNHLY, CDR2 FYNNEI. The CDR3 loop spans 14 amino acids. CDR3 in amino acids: CASSEELPSQPQHF. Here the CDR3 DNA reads TGTGCCAGCAGTGAGGAACTCCCGTCCCAGCCCCAGCATTTT. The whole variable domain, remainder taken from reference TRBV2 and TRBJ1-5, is EPEVTQTPSHQVTQMGQEVILRCVPISNHLYFYWYRQILGQKVEFLVSFYNNEISEKSEIFDDQFSVERPDGSNFTLKIRSTKLEDSAMYFCASSEELPSQPQHFGDGTRLSIL.

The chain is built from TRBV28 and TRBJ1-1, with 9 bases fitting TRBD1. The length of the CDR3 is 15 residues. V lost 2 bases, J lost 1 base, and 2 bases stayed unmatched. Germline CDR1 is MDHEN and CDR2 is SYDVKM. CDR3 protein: CASSLMTGGNTEAFF. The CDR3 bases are TGTGCCAGCAGTTTAATGACAGGGGGGAACACTGAAGCTTTCTTT.

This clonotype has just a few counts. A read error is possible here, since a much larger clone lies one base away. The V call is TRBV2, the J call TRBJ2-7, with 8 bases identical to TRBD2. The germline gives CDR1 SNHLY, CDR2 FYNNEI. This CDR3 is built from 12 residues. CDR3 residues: CASIGTRYGQYF. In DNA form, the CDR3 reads TGTGCCAGCATAGGGACTAGATACGGGCAGTACTTC.

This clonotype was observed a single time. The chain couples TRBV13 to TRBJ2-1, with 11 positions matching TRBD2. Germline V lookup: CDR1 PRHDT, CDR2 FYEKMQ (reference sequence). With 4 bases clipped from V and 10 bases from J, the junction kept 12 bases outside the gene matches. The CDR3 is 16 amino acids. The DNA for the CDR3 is TGTGCCAGCAGCTCTAGGGGACTAGCGGTCCACAGGGAGCAGTTCTTC. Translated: CASSSRGLAVHREQFF.

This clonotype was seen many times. The chain's CDR3 is CASRTGGGGELFF. The CDR3 DNA reads as TGTGCCAGCAGAACAGGGGGTGGCGGGGAGCTGTTTTTT. V gene TRBV6-2 or TRBV6-3 combines with J gene TRBJ2-2, with 8 bases matching TRBD1. Germline V gene sequence: CDR1 MNHEY, CDR2 SVGEGT. The CDR3 has 13 residues. Trimming took 6 bases from V and 7 from J; bases not matched to a gene: 4.

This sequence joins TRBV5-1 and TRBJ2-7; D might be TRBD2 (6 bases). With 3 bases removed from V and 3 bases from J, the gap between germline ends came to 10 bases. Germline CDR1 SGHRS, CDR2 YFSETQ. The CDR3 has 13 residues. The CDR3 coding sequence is TGCGCCAGCAGCTCGGACGGGGGCTACGAGCAGTACTTC. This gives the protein CASSSDGGYEQYF.

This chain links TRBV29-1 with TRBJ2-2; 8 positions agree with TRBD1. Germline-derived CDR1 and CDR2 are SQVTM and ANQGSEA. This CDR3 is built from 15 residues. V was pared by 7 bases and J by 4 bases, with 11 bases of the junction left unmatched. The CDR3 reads CSASGPGQVTGELFF. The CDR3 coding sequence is TGCAGCGCCTCCGGGCCGGGACAGGTCACCGGGGAGCTGTTTTTT.

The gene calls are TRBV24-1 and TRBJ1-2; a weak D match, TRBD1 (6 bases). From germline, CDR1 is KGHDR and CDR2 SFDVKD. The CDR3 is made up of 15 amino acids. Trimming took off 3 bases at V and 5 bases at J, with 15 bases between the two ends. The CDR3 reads CATSDRDDRRYGYTF. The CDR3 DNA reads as TGTGCCACCAGTGATCGTGACGACAGGCGGTATGGCTACACCTTC.

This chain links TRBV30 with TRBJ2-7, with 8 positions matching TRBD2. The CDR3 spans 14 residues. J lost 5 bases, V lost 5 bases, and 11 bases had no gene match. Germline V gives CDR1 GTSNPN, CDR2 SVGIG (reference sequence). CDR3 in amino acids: CAWALSGSLDEQYF. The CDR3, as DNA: TGTGCCTGGGCACTCAGCGGGAGTCTAGACGAGCAGTACTTC.

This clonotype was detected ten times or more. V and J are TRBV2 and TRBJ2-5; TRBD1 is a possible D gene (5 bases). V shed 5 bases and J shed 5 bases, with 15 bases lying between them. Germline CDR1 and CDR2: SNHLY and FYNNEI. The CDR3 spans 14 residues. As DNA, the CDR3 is TGTGCCAGCAGTTTATTAACAGGTCAGGAGACCCAGTACTTC. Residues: CASSLLTGQETQYF.

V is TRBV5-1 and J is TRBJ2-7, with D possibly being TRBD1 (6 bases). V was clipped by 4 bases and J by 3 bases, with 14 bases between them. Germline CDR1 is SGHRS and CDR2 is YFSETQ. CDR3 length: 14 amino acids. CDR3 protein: CASSPLDSDYEQYF. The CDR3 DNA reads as TGCGCCAGCAGCCCCCTGGACAGCGACTACGAGCAGTACTTC.

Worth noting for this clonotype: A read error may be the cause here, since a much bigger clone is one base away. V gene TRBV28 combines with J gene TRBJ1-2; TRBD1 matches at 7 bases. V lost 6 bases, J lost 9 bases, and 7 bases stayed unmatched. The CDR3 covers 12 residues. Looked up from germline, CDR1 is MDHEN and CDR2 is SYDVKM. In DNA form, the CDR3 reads TGTGCCAGCAGGCCGACAGGGTCGAGCTACACCTTC. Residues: CASRPTGSSYTF.

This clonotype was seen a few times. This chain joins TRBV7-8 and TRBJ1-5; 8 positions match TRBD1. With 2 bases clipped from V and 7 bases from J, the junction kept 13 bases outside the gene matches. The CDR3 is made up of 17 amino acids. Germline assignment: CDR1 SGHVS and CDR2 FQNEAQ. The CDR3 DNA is TGTGCCAGCAGCTTATGGGGGGCAGGGGGCTCGGGGCAGCCCCAGCATTTT. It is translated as CASSLWGAGGSGQPQHF.